A single sample gave rise to the 13 T cell receptor beta chains below, sequenced in a study of cytomegalovirus exposure and HLA in healthy donors. It was with 60 Vbeta and 13 Jbeta primers that the PCR ran. Some clones are missing from TCRdb's copy, which holds only in-frame ones; the method was immunoSEQ multiplex PCR. This repertoire shows 65,000 to 85,000 clones, around 84% found once; its top ten account for 2.4%. The specimen was PBMCs. Receptor source: a woman in her 50s in good health and CMV-seronegative.

This clone was found a few times. The rearrangement joins TRBV5-1 to TRBJ2-5; the D is unclear. TRBJ2-7 explains the end of the DNA better; the J call may be wrong. The germline V gene encodes CDR1 SGHRS and CDR2 YFSETQ. CDR3 length: 13 amino acids. For the CDR3, the DNA is TGCGCCAGCAGCTTGGGGTTGGGCTACGAGCAGTACTTC. Its translation is CASSLGLGYEQYF.

The J gene is TRBJ2-7, the V gene TRBV6-1; perhaps TRBD2 as D (5 bases). V lost 3 bases and J lost 0, with 9 bases in between. This CDR3 is 14 amino acids long. The germline V gene has CDR1 MNHNS and CDR2 SASEGT. CDR3: CASSDWAGSYEQYF. CDR3 in DNA: TGTGCCAGCAGTGATTGGGCGGGCTCCTACGAGCAGTACTTC.

The chain uses TRBV5-1 and TRBJ2-7; D possibly corresponds to TRBD1 (6 bases). Germline lookup yields CDR1 SGHRS and CDR2 YFSETQ. The CDR3 contains 15 residues. V was trimmed by 0 bases and J by 4 bases, leaving 14 bases between them. CDR3 region: CASSLVLGHTYEQYF. The DNA for the CDR3 is TGCGCCAGCAGCTTGGTGCTGGGACATACTTACGAGCAGTACTTC.

The chain combines TRBV5-1 with TRBJ1-2, with 10 bases matching TRBD1. J gave up 7 bases and V 6 bases, and 12 bases lay outside the gene matches. The CDR3 is made up of 15 amino acids. Germline loops: CDR1 SGHRS, CDR2 YFSETQ. The CDR3 nucleotides are TGCGCCAGCAATACAGGGACAGGGGAACGATTTGGCTACACCTTC. Encoded protein: CASNTGTGERFGYTF. Full variable domain (missing parts from reference TRBV5-1 and TRBJ1-2): KAGVTQTPRYLIKTRGQQVTLSCSPISGHRSVSWYQQTPGQGLQFLFEYFSETQRNKGNFPGRFSGRQFSNSRSEMNVSTLELGDSALYLCASNTGTGERFGYTFGSGTRLTVV.

J is TRBJ2-5 and V is TRBV25-1, with D possibly matching TRBD1 (6 bases). TRBJ2-7 explains the end of the DNA better; the J call may be wrong. Germline CDR1 and CDR2: MGHDK and SYGVNS. CDR3 length: 15 amino acids. CDR3 loop: CASSDGVPGAYEQYF. DNA of the CDR3: TGTGCCAGCAGTGACGGGGTCCCAGGGGCCTACGAGCAGTACTTC.

The gene calls are TRBV27 and TRBJ2-3; TRBD2 agrees at 7 bases. The CDR3 runs 16 residues. J gave up 4 bases and V 2 bases, and 9 bases lay outside the gene matches. CDR1 is MNHEY, CDR2 SMNVEV, per germline (reference sequence). The CDR3 spells CASSLERLAKPDTQYF. CDR3 nucleotide sequence: TGTGCCAGCAGTTTAGAACGACTAGCCAAGCCAGATACGCAGTATTTT.

The V call is TRBV6-5, the J call TRBJ2-1, with 7 nucleotides matching TRBD2. The CDR3 sequence is 14 residues long. Trimming cost V 5 bases and J 4 bases; bases outside gene matches: 5. The germline V gene encodes CDR1 MNHEY and CDR2 SVGAGI. CDR3 sequence (DNA): TGTGCCAGCAGTCTGACTAGCTTATACAATGAGCAGTTCTTC. This translates into CASSLTSLYNEQFF.

The gene calls are TRBV11-2 and TRBJ2-7; a possible D gene is TRBD1 (6 bases). CDR3 length: 14 residues. Trimming shortened V by 5 bases and J by 0 bases, and 11 bases separated the two germline ends. Germline V gives CDR1 SGHAT, CDR2 FQNNGV. CDR3 coding DNA: TGTGCCAGCAGCCGAGACAGGAGCTCCTACGAGCAGTACTTC. Translation: CASSRDRSSYEQYF. The full variable domain, completed using reference TRBV11-2 and TRBJ2-7, is EAGVAQSPRYKIIEKRQSVAFWCNPISGHATLYWYQQILGQGPKLLIQFQNNGVVDDSQLPKDRFSAERLKGVDSTLKIQPAKLEDSAVYLCASSRDRSSYEQYFGPGTRLTVT.

This rearrangement joins TRBV10-3 to TRBJ2-5, with 9 bases aligning to TRBD1. J was trimmed by 4 bases and V by 9 bases; bases with no gene match: 6. The germline CDR1 and CDR2 sequences are ENHRY and SYGVKD. The CDR3 contains 13 residues. The CDR3 sequence: CAIRTGVGETQYF. DNA of the CDR3: TGTGCCATTCGGACAGGGGTTGGAGAGACCCAGTACTTC.

The chain carries TRBV4-1 and TRBJ1-2; 7 bases line up with TRBD1. V dropped 4 bases and J dropped 3; count of bases not matched to a gene: 2. The CDR3 extends over 13 amino acids. CDR1 MGHRA and CDR2 YSYEKL come from the germline V gene. The CDR3 loop is CASSPDRDYGYTF. The CDR3 coding sequence is TGCGCCAGCAGCCCCGACAGGGACTATGGCTACACCTTC.

This chain links TRBV5-1 with TRBJ1-2, with 7 bases aligning to TRBD1. Per germline, CDR1 SGHRS and CDR2 YFSETQ. The CDR3 has 15 amino acids. J was trimmed by 6 bases and V by 4 bases; bases with no gene match: 12. CDR3 nucleotides: TGCGCCAGCAGCCCACAGGGGAATCTAGGTAATGGCTACACCTTC. It is translated as CASSPQGNLGNGYTF.

This rearrangement joins TRBV27 to TRBJ2-7, with 10 bases fitting TRBD2. The V and J ends lost 2 bases and 3 bases, in that order; junction bases with no gene match: 4. Per germline, CDR1 MNHEY and CDR2 SMNVEV (reference sequence). The length of the CDR3 is 15 residues. This CDR3 reads CASSLRLAGDYEQYF. The CDR3 coding sequence is TGTGCCAGCAGTTTAAGGCTAGCGGGGGACTACGAGCAGTACTTC.

V is TRBV27 and J is TRBJ2-7; D gene uncertain. The ends were cut back, 1 base at V and 7 bases at J, with 11 bases in the middle. CDR3 length: 13 residues. Germline-derived CDR1 and CDR2 are MNHEY and SMNVEV (reference sequence). CDR3 sequence reads: CASSLYPQWEQYF. In DNA form, the CDR3 reads TGTGCCAGCAGTTTATACCCCCAGTGGGAGCAGTACTTC.